This T cell receptor beta chain was identified in a study of T cells in Graves' hyperthyroidism and ophthalmopathy. It was 8 to 10 ml of fresh peripheral blood that supplied the PBMCs. V trimming: 6 bases; J trimming: 4 bases; junction bases outside the gene matches: 13. Germline CDR1 reads MNHEY; CDR2 reads SMNVEV (reference sequence). This CDR3 has 16 residues. Using RNA transcripts as the source, TCR beta CDR3 regions were amplified. HTBI primers drove first-round RT-PCR of the TCR CDR3. TCRdb reprocessed the multiplex PCR reads with MiXCR, giving one entry per CDR3 protein. This table holds over 500,000 distinct CDR3 sequences, roughly 17% found once. This clonotype was found many times.

The receptor was derived from a woman aged 18-29 years with Graves' ophthalmopathy. The genes are TRBV27 and TRBJ2-7; 9 nucleotides agree with TRBD1. What was sequenced was blood. DNA for the CDR3: TGTGCCAGCAGCCAAACCTATACCGGGACAGGGTACGAGCAGTACTTC. This codes for CASSQTYTGTGYEQYF.